The present T cell receptor beta chain was sequenced within a study of blood T cell repertoires in COVID-19. Study-wide background: PBMCs, B-cell-depleted T cells, or T cells provided the cDNA or gDNA that made up the material.

In the original processing: Scientists estimated how many nucleated cells there were by amplifying reference gene primers. The assay was immunoSEQ multiplex PCR, and TCRdb's table has in-frame clones only and misses some. That table gives V, J and clone size, and the DNA gave D and trimming. The sample yields under 200,000 clones, around 87% seen once. CDR3 size: 12 residues. V was cut by 6 bases and J by 6 bases, with 11 bases left in between. One Seattle source followed patients from active infection through their disease course. This receptor was taken from an elderly woman with COVID-19, enrolled during active disease. The chain couples TRBV12-3 or TRBV12-4 to TRBJ1-1; D is ambiguous. Sequencing used peripheral blood. DNA for the CDR3: TGTGCCAGCAGACTCAGAGGGTCTGAAGCTTTCTTT. Translation gives CASRLRGSEAFF.